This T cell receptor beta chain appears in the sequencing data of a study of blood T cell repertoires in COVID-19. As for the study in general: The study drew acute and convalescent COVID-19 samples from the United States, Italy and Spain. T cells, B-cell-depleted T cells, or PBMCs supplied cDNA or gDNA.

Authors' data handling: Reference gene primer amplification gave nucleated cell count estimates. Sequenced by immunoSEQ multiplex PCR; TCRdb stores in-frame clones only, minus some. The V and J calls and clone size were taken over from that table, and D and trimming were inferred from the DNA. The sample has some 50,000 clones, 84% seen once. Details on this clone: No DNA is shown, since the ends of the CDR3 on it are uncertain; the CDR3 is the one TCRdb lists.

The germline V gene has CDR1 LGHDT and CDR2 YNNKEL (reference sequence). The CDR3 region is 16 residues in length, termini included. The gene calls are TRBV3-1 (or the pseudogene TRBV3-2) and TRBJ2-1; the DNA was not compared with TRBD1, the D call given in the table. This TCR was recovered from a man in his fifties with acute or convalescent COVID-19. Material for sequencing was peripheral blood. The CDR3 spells CASSVGPGQGSNEQFF.